This T cell receptor (beta chain) was retrieved from a study of blood T cell repertoires in COVID-19. Study at large: Nucleic acid was either cDNA or gDNA, and it came from T cells, B-cell-depleted T cells, or PBMCs.

The V gene's germline CDR1 is MNHEY and CDR2 SVGAGI. The CDR3 has 15 residues. V was cut by 7 bases and J by 0 bases, with 10 bases left in between. Clones were sequenced by immunoSEQ multiplex PCR, and TCRdb holds only the in-frame ones, with some missing. The table records about 71,000 clones, 75% to 90% of them present only once. The sequence was collected from an older man with acute or convalescent COVID-19. This chain joins TRBV6-5 and TRBJ2-6; D uncertain. The source material was peripheral blood. CDR3 DNA sequence: TGTGCCAGCACAGACAAGACCTCTGGGGCCAACGTCCTGACTTTC. Its translation: CASTDKTSGANVLTF.